Described below is a single TCR beta chain sequence and its context. Its antigen is not known. This record comes from a study of T cell responses to AZD1222 COVID-19 vaccine. The study, taken as a whole, reports: Once two AZD1222 doses were given, Spike-specific TCR breadth and depth went up. It was only after the peak T cell response that any repertoires were sampled.

Assay used: immunoSEQ multiplex PCR; TCRdb lists only in-frame clones, some missing. The sample yields over 100,000 clones, roughly 93% seen once. The germline V gene encodes CDR1 SGHNT and CDR2 YENEEA. CDR3 length: 13 residues. V lost 5 bases and J 7 bases, leaving 14 bases between the germline ends. This chain uses TRBV11-3 with TRBJ1-2; D is unclear. Here the sequenced sample was peripheral blood, taken 28 days after the second AZD1222 dose. This TCR came from an adult who received the AZD1222 COVID-19 vaccine. The CDR3 DNA sequence: TGTGCCAGCAGCAGCCAAGGGTTAGGTGGCTACACCTTC. Amino acid sequence: CASSSQGLGGYTF.